These 32 T cell receptor beta chains originate from one sample sequenced in a study of blood T cell repertoires in COVID-19. Assay: immunoSEQ multiplex PCR; the TCRdb copy retains only in-frame clones and omits some. Seen here are hundreds of thousands of clones, approximately 90% observed once, and the top ten hold about 6.2%. Sequenced material: peripheral blood. The receptor source for this set is a man in his sixties who had recovered from COVID-19.

The chain employs TRBV6-5 and TRBJ2-7, with D possibly matching TRBD2 (6 bases). Per the germline V gene, CDR1 is MNHEY and CDR2 is SVGAGI. V was cut by 5 bases and J by 2 bases, with 16 bases left in between. The CDR3 extends over 15 amino acids. CDR3 coding DNA: TGTGCCAGCAGTCACGGGGGACTCTCCCCCTACGAGCAGTACTTC. It translates to CASSHGGLSPYEQYF.

The V call is TRBV10-3, the J call TRBJ2-1; TRBD2 matches 10 bases. The CDR3 contains 15 residues. Germline CDR1 reads ENHRY; CDR2 reads SYGVKD. Trimming cost V 0 bases and J 7 bases; bases outside gene matches: 3. The CDR3 loop is CAISESSGRANEQFF. CDR3 DNA: TGTGCCATCAGTGAGTCGAGCGGGAGGGCGAATGAGCAGTTCTTC.

CDR3 sequence reads: CASSEARGYEQYF. In DNA, the CDR3 is TGTGCCAGCAGTGAAGCGCGAGGCTACGAGCAGTACTTC. The genes are TRBV6-1 and TRBJ2-7, with D uncertain. Trimming removed 0 bases at V and 3 bases at J, with 6 bases between. CDR1 and CDR2 (germline): MNHNS, SASEGT. This CDR3 spans 13 amino acids.

The rearrangement joins TRBV10-3 to TRBJ1-4; TRBD1 matches 7 bases. Germline V gene lookup returns CDR1 ENHRY and CDR2 SYGVKD. V lost 6 bases to trimming and J lost 0 bases; unmatched junction nucleotides: 4. The CDR3 consists of 15 residues. The chain's CDR3 is CAIRPGTATNEKLFF. The CDR3, as DNA: TGTGCCATCAGGCCTGGGACAGCAACTAATGAAAAACTGTTTTTT.

This chain joins TRBV5-1 and TRBJ2-2; D call uncertain. The length of the CDR3 is 15 residues. Germline-derived CDR1 and CDR2 are SGHRS and YFSETQ. V was clipped by 0 bases and J by 4 bases, with 10 bases between them. CDR3 residues: CASSLAQTGTGELFF. Written as DNA, the CDR3 is TGCGCCAGCAGCTTGGCCCAAACGGGCACCGGGGAGCTGTTTTTT.

The CDR3 sequence is CASSPGHTSIPTNEKLFF. DNA for the CDR3: TGTGCCAGCTCACCAGGACATACCTCAATCCCAACTAATGAAAAACTGTTTTTT. This sequence joins TRBV18 and TRBJ1-4; maybe TRBD1 (5 bases). CDR3 length: 18 residues. The V end was cut by 2 bases, the J end by 0 bases, with 16 bases between. Germline CDR1 and CDR2: KGHSH and LQKENI.

The chain recombines TRBV6-9 with TRBJ1-1; D ambiguous. This CDR3 is 15 amino acids long. The V and J ends lost 4 bases and 0 bases respectively, with 12 bases between them. The V gene's germline CDR1 is MNHGY and CDR2 SVAAGI. CDR3 DNA: TGTGCCAGCAGTTTCCTCAGGAGGATGAACACTGAAGCTTTCTTT. It yields the protein CASSFLRRMNTEAFF.

The V and J genes are TRBV28 and TRBJ1-1, with 10 bases fitting TRBD1. This CDR3 region has 11 residues. The junction had 4 bases not matched to a gene; V was cut back by 5 bases and J by 13 bases. Germline loops: CDR1 MDHEN, CDR2 SYDVKM. CDR3 sequence reads: CASSIRDRGFF. DNA for the CDR3: TGTGCCAGCAGTATCCGGGACAGGGGTTTCTTT.

This chain connects TRBV19 to TRBJ1-2; 8 bases fit TRBD1. Trimming took 10 bases from V and 5 from J; bases not matched to a gene: 3. CDR1 is LNHDA and CDR2 is SQIVND in the germline V gene (reference sequence). The CDR3 is 11 residues long. CDR3 DNA: TGTGCCACAGGACAGGGTTATGGCTACACCTTC. Its translation: CATGQGYGYTF. The whole variable domain, remainder taken from reference TRBV19 and TRBJ1-2, is DGGITQSPKYLFRKEGQNVTLSCEQNLNHDAMYWYRQDPGQGLRLIYYSQIVNDFQKGDIAEGYSVSREKKESFPLTVTSAQKNPTAFYLCATGQGYGYTFGSGTRLTVV.

The chain employs TRBV2 and TRBJ2-2; D ambiguous. V was trimmed by 7 bases and J by 7 bases, leaving 10 bases between them. Germline CDR1 is SNHLY and CDR2 is FYNNEI. The CDR3 is 12 residues long. The CDR3 nucleotides are TGTGCCAGCACCTTAGGCGGCGGGGAGCTGTTTTTT. Its translation is CASTLGGGELFF.

To note about this clone: The same CDR3 arises from other DNA sequences in this sample as well. This chain uses TRBV29-1 with TRBJ1-3; D perhaps matches TRBD1 (6 bases). The V end was cut by 3 bases, the J end by 3 bases, with 6 bases between. CDR3 length: 12 amino acids. Germline CDR1 reads SQVTM; CDR2 reads ANQGSEA. CDR3 sequence (DNA): TGCAGCGTTGACAGGGGTGGAAACACCATATATTTT. Its translation is CSVDRGGNTIYF.

The rearrangement uses TRBV27 and TRBJ2-3, with D maybe TRBD2 (5 bases). V lost 6 bases and J lost 3, with 16 bases in between. This CDR3 contains 15 residues. Germline V CDR1 and CDR2: MNHEY, SMNVEV (reference sequence). CDR3 in DNA: TGTGCCAGCAGGCCGAGGGTAGCGACAACAGATACGCAGTATTTT. This encodes CASRPRVATTDTQYF.

The chain links TRBV11-2 to TRBJ2-7; TRBD2 matches 11 bases. Germline loops: CDR1 SGHAT, CDR2 FQNNGV. The CDR3 runs to 16 residues. The junction had 5 bases not matched to a gene; V was cut back by 1 base and J by 3 bases. The CDR3 reads CASSLGVGTSGYEQYF. CDR3 nucleotides: TGTGCCAGCAGCTTAGGGGTTGGGACTAGCGGCTACGAGCAGTACTTC.

Here the CDR3 DNA reads TGTGCCAGCAGTGAATCGGGACTAGCGGGAGGGACAGATACGCAGTATTTT. Amino acid sequence: CASSESGLAGGTDTQYF. The rearrangement joins TRBV6-1 to TRBJ2-3, with 16 bases fitting TRBD2. Looked up from germline, CDR1 is MNHNS and CDR2 is SASEGT. This CDR3 is built from 17 residues. V shed 2 bases and J 3 bases; nucleotides not matched to a gene: 2.

The V gene is TRBV29-1, the J gene TRBJ1-3, with TRBD1 matching 9 bases. This CDR3 comprises 15 residues. V gave up 6 bases and J gave up 0 bases; unmatched junction bases: 6. Germline CDR1 SQVTM, CDR2 ANQGSEA. CDR3 sequence: CSVNGQGSSGNTIYF. CDR3 nucleotide sequence: TGCAGCGTAAATGGACAGGGGAGCTCTGGAAACACCATATATTTT. Filled out from reference TRBV29-1 and TRBJ1-3, the complete variable domain reads SAVISQKPSRDICQRGTSLTIQCQVDSQVTMMFWYRQQPGQSLTLIATANQGSEATYESGFVIDKFPISRPNLTFSTLTVSNMSPEDSSIYLCSVNGQGSSGNTIYFGEGSWLTVV.

The rearrangement joins TRBV12-3 or TRBV12-4 to TRBJ1-2, with unresolved D. Trimming shortened V by 7 bases and J by 7 bases, and 16 bases separated the two germline ends. This CDR3 has 13 amino acids. The CDR3 nucleotides read TGTGCCAGCACCTTGGATTGGGCCGGTGGCTACACCTTC. It specifies CASTLDWAGGYTF.

This clone came up once. This chain joins TRBV7-2 and TRBJ1-4, with TRBD1 matching 8 bases. Looked up from germline, CDR1 is SGHTA and CDR2 is FQGNSA. Trimming cost V 5 bases and J 7 bases; bases outside gene matches: 6. The length of the CDR3 is 14 residues. CDR3 amino acids: CASSIQGVGEKLFF. CDR3 bases: TGTGCCAGCAGCATACAGGGGGTGGGTGAAAAACTGTTTTTT.

The chain has TRBV19 and TRBJ2-7, with TRBD1 as a possible D gene (5 bases). In germline, CDR1 is LNHDA, CDR2 SQIVND (reference sequence). The length of the CDR3 is 14 residues. V lost 5 bases and J 2 bases, leaving 13 bases between the germline ends. The CDR3 region is CASSPNSGTYEQYF. The CDR3 DNA reads as TGTGCCAGTAGTCCGAATTCAGGGACCTACGAGCAGTACTTC. The entire variable domain, with the rest obtained from reference TRBV19 and TRBJ2-7, is as follows: DGGITQSPKYLFRKEGQNVTLSCEQNLNHDAMYWYRQDPGQGLRLIYYSQIVNDFQKGDIAEGYSVSREKKESFPLTVTSAQKNPTAFYLCASSPNSGTYEQYFGPGTRLTVT.

CDR3 amino acids: CAWSRERNQPQHF. The CDR3 nucleotides are TGTGCCTGGAGTAGAGAGCGCAATCAGCCCCAGCATTTT. This chain uses TRBV30 with TRBJ1-5; D not certain. Germline-derived CDR1 and CDR2 are GTSNPN and SVGIG (reference sequence). The CDR3 consists of 13 residues. V lost 2 bases and J lost 2, with 7 bases in between.

This chain links TRBV18 with TRBJ1-6; D gene uncertain. V lost 6 bases and J 5 bases, leaving 14 bases between the germline ends. CDR3 length equals 15 residues. Looked up from germline, CDR1 is KGHSH and CDR2 is LQKENI. Here the CDR3 DNA reads TGTGCCAGCTCCCTCAACCCTATGAATAATTCACCCCTCCACTTT. Translating it yields CASSLNPMNNSPLHF.

This clone showed up just a few times. The chain joins TRBV27 to TRBJ2-7, with D unclear. This CDR3 is 16 amino acids long. Germline V gene data show CDR1 as MNHEY and CDR2 as SMNVEV (reference sequence). Trimming pared 8 bases from V and 6 bases from J, leaving 26 bases between. This CDR3 reads CASRRVFRSNYGEQYF. The CDR3 DNA sequence: TGTGCCAGCCGCCGGGTCTTCCGTAGCAACTACGGCGAGCAGTACTTC.

This CDR3 is CASSYFDEQYF. Here the CDR3 DNA reads TGTGCCAGCAGTTACTTCGACGAGCAGTACTTC. The rearrangement links TRBV6-2 or TRBV6-3 to TRBJ2-7; no clear D. CDR1 and CDR2 (germline): MNHEY, SVGEGT. V lost 1 base to trimming and J lost 5 bases, with 3 bases between them. The CDR3 contains 11 residues.

The table lists this clone with a few counts. The CDR3 loop is CASSSGQLSSGNTIYF. CDR3 DNA: TGTGCCAGCAGCTCTGGACAGCTAAGCTCTGGAAACACCATATATTTT. The chain combines TRBV14 with TRBJ1-3; D perhaps matches TRBD1 (6 bases). CDR3 length: 16 amino acids. The germline V and J ends were trimmed by 5 bases and 0 bases, with 14 bases remaining between them. Looked up from germline, CDR1 is SGHDN and CDR2 is FVKESK.

Comment on this clone: Distinct nucleotide sequences in the sample also encode this CDR3. The chain links TRBV30 to TRBJ2-2; D is undetermined. V was pared by 0 bases and J by 6 bases, with 8 bases between. CDR3 length equals 13 residues. The germline V gene encodes CDR1 GTSNPN and CDR2 SVGIG (reference sequence). The CDR3 sequence is CAWSVGVSGELFF. CDR3 DNA sequence: TGTGCCTGGAGTGTCGGTGTGTCCGGGGAGCTGTTTTTT.

The chain is built from TRBV18 and TRBJ1-6, with unresolved D. Germline CDR1 is KGHSH and CDR2 is LQKENI. This CDR3 is built from 15 residues. Trimming cost V 2 bases and J 8 bases, with 13 bases left between them. DNA for the CDR3: TGTGCCAGCTCACCATTCTCTATAGAGGATTCACCCCTCCACTTT. Protein product: CASSPFSIEDSPLHF.

This clone appeared once. J is TRBJ2-1 and V is TRBV6-1; 8 nucleotides agree with TRBD2. V was clipped by 5 bases and J by 12 bases; unmatched bases: 3. CDR3 length: 11 amino acids. Germline-derived CDR1 and CDR2 are MNHNS and SASEGT. The CDR3 nucleotides read TGTGCCAGCAGTTACGCGGGGGGGCAGTTCTTC. Translating gives CASSYAGGQFF.

V gene TRBV24-1 combines with J gene TRBJ2-1; a possible D gene is TRBD1 (5 bases). The CDR3 is 14 amino acids. Germline V gene data show CDR1 as KGHDR and CDR2 as SFDVKD. The V end was cut by 2 bases, the J end by 7 bases, with 11 bases between. This chain's CDR3 is CATSDSTTGNEQFF. The CDR3 DNA follows: TGTGCCACCAGTGATTCAACAACAGGAAATGAGCAGTTCTTC.

The J gene is TRBJ2-3, the V gene TRBV3-1 (or the pseudogene TRBV3-2); D gene unclear. Germline CDR1 and CDR2: LGHDT and YNNKEL (reference sequence). The CDR3 is 16 amino acids. With 3 bases removed from V and 3 bases from J, the gap between germline ends came to 16 bases. CDR3 region: CASSHRSWASTDTQYF. DNA for the CDR3: TGTGCCAGCAGCCATCGGTCGTGGGCCTCGACAGATACGCAGTATTTT.

The V call is TRBV10-3, the J call TRBJ2-3; 14 nucleotides line up with TRBD2. Per the germline V gene, CDR1 is ENHRY and CDR2 is SYGVKD. This CDR3 has 15 residues. The junction had 3 bases not matched to a gene; V was cut back by 4 bases and J by 6 bases. In nucleotides, the CDR3 is TGTGCCATCAGTGGGACTAGCGGGGGGATTGATACGCAGTATTTT. It yields the protein CAISGTSGGIDTQYF.

The rearrangement uses TRBV5-1 and TRBJ1-1; D unresolved. Trimming shortened V by 5 bases and J by 2 bases, and 13 bases separated the two germline ends. This CDR3 comprises 14 residues. Germline values: CDR1 SGHRS, CDR2 YFSETQ. CDR3 bases: TGCGCCAGCAGAGTAGAAGTAGCAAACACTGAAGCTTTCTTT. Amino acids: CASRVEVANTEAFF.

V and J are TRBV19 and TRBJ2-3; the D gene is possibly TRBD2 (5 bases). The CDR3 length is 15 residues. Trimming left V 9 bases short and J 0 bases short, with 16 bases between. The germline V gene encodes CDR1 LNHDA and CDR2 SQIVND (reference sequence). The CDR3 nucleotides read TGTGCCAGCACGAGAACGGGCGGGAGCACAGATACGCAGTATTTT. Amino acids: CASTRTGGSTDTQYF.

The chain is built from TRBV6-5 and TRBJ2-7; D not resolved. CDR1 is MNHEY, CDR2 SVGAGI, per germline. The V gene lost 6 bases and the J gene lost 2 bases, with 11 bases spanning the gap. CDR3 length: 13 amino acids. CDR3: CASSQFSAYEQYF. The CDR3 nucleotides are TGTGCCAGCAGCCAATTTTCAGCCTACGAGCAGTACTTC.